This is a list of T cell receptor beta chains from one sample in a study of blood T cell repertoires in COVID-19. The method was immunoSEQ multiplex PCR; TCRdb's version includes in-frame clones alone and lacks a portion of them. The table shows fewer than 150,000 clones, with roughly 80% occurring only once. The source material was peripheral blood. Source of these receptors: a woman aged 45-60 years with acute or convalescent COVID-19. Each CDR3 is given with its conserved first and last residue. A D gene is named only where the DNA matches it firmly. Clone sizes are given selectively: once, few, many, or a class where the clone is expanded.

>TRBD1|11|TRBV20-1|-|TRBJ1-4
CSVDRDEKLFF
TGCAGTGTGGACAGGGACGAAAAACTGTTTTTT
>-|15|TRBV29-1|-|TRBJ1-5
CSARGGGMYSQPQHF
TGCAGCGCCCGGGGGGGCGGAATGTACTCGCAGCCCCAGCATTTT
>TRBD2|14|TRBV6-5|-|TRBJ2-1
CASSYTSDYNEQFF
TGTGCCAGCAGTTACACTAGCGACTACAATGAGCAGTTCTTC
>-|14|TRBV19|-|TRBJ1-2
CASTQRPEGYGYTF
TGTGCCAGTACCCAGAGGCCAGAAGGATATGGCTACACCTTC
>TRBD1|12|TRBV30|-|TRBJ2-7
CAWSWTGDEQYF
TGTGCCTGGAGTTGGACAGGGGACGAGCAGTACTTC
>-|16|TRBV5-4|few|TRBJ2-7
CASSPAPAGRTYEQYF
TGTGCCAGCAGCCCCGCCCCGGCAGGGCGAACCTACGAGCAGTACTTC
>-|14|TRBV13|-|TRBJ2-7
CASSLGRGSYEQYF
TGTGCCAGCAGCTTAGGTCGAGGTTCCTACGAGCAGTACTTC
>-|13|TRBV18|-|TRBJ2-7
CASSPGQLYEQYF
TGTGCCAGCTCACCCGGACAACTATACGAGCAGTACTTC
>-|17|TRBV9|-|TRBJ2-7
CASSVDPRPGSSYEQYF
TGTGCCAGCAGCGTAGATCCCCGCCCGGGAAGTTCCTACGAGCAGTACTTC
>TRBD2|15|TRBV10-3|-|TRBJ2-1
CAISDTSGSYNEQFF
TGTGCCATCAGTGACACTAGCGGCTCCTACAATGAGCAGTTCTTC
>TRBD1|16|TRBV19|-|TRBJ1-1
CASRDRVARVGTEAFF
TGTGCCAGCAGAGACAGGGTTGCCCGGGTGGGCACTGAAGCTTTCTTT
>-|16|TRBV19|few|TRBJ2-2
CASRLNSYANTGELFF
TGTGCCAGTAGACTCAACAGTTACGCGAACACCGGGGAGCTGTTTTTT
>-|15|TRBV27|-|TRBJ1-2
CASRPSGTPNYGYTF
TGTGCCAGCAGACCCTCCGGGACACCTAACTATGGCTACACCTTC
>TRBD1|13|TRBV30|-|TRBJ1-2
CAWSTGDNYGYTF
TGTGCCTGGAGTACAGGGGATAACTATGGCTACACCTTC
>-|14|TRBV27|-|TRBJ1-6
CASRITGNSPTLHF
TGTGCCAGCAGAATTACAGGGAACTCCCCAACCCTCCACTTT
>TRBD1|15|TRBV28|-|TRBJ1-1
CASSLQGAPNTEAFF
TGTGCCAGCAGTTTGCAGGGGGCTCCGAACACTGAAGCTTTCTTT
>-|17|TRBV19|-|TRBJ2-3
CASSIRGTSRFTDTQYF
TGTGCCAGTAGTATAAGGGGGACAAGTCGGTTCACAGATACGCAGTATTTT
>TRBD1|15|TRBV24-1|once|TRBJ1-5
CATSDPGQGPQPQHF
TGTGCCACCAGTGATCCGGGACAGGGCCCTCAGCCCCAGCATTTT
>-|15|TRBV5-1|-|TRBJ2-7
CASREDTDPRDEQYF
TGCGCCAGCAGAGAGGACACCGATCCTCGCGACGAGCAGTACTTC
>TRBD2|18|TRBV3-1/TRBV3-2|-|TRBJ2-1
CASSQEETFRRGARGQFF
TGTGCCAGCAGCCAAGAGGAGACTTTTAGGCGGGGGGCACGTGGGCAGTTCTTC
>TRBD2|16|TRBV18|-|TRBJ2-1
CASSPARGGRVNEQFF
TGTGCCAGCTCACCAGCCCGGGGGGGCCGAGTGAATGAGCAGTTCTTC
>-|12|TRBV29-1|-|TRBJ1-1
CSAAPQGTEAFF
TGCAGCGCTGCCCCACAGGGCACTGAAGCTTTCTTT
>TRBD1|14|TRBV13|-|TRBJ1-2
CASSLEGQGYGYTF
TGTGCCAGCAGCTTAGAGGGACAGGGCTATGGCTACACCTTC
>TRBD2|14|TRBV6-6|-|TRBJ2-1
CASQPGLANNEQFF
TGTGCCAGCCAACCGGGACTAGCGAATAATGAGCAGTTCTTC
>TRBD1|17|TRBV5-1|-|TRBJ1-6
CASSLPGTGGRNSPLHF
TGCGCCAGCAGCTTGCCCGGGACAGGGGGAAGAAATTCACCCCTCCACTTT
>TRBD1|13|TRBV6-5|-|TRBJ1-1
CASQQGRNTEAFF
TGTGCCAGTCAACAGGGGAGGAACACTGAAGCTTTCTTT
>-|16|TRBV27|-|TRBJ1-5
CASSSSREGLNQPQHF
TGTGCCAGCAGTTCGAGTCGTGAGGGCTTGAATCAGCCCCAGCATTTT
>-|15|TRBV27|-|TRBJ2-2
CASSLFRGSTGELFF
TGTGCCAGCAGTTTATTTAGGGGAAGCACCGGGGAGCTGTTTTTT
>-|13|TRBV4-1|-|TRBJ1-4
CASSPYQGEKLFF
TGCGCCAGCAGCCCGTACCAGGGGGAAAAACTGTTTTTT
>-|15|TRBV11-2|-|TRBJ2-1
CASATLSGKNNEQFF
TGTGCCAGCGCGACCCTATCGGGGAAAAACAATGAGCAGTTCTTC
>-|13|TRBV5-4|-|TRBJ1-1
CASSLQKGTEAFF
TGTGCCAGCAGCTTGCAGAAGGGGACAGAAGCTTTCTTT
>TRBD1|18|TRBV6-2/TRBV6-3|-|TRBJ2-3
CASSSGSSKGARTDTQYF
TGTGCCAGCAGTTCCGGAAGTTCTAAGGGGGCACGCACAGATACGCAGTATTTT
>TRBD1|13|TRBV12-3/TRBV12-4|-|TRBJ2-7
CANDAGGLHEQYF
TGTGCCAACGACGCAGGGGGCCTCCACGAGCAGTACTTC
>TRBD1|14|TRBV6-6|-|TRBJ1-1
CASSTGQMNTEAFF
TGTGCCAGCAGTACGGGACAGATGAACACTGAAGCTTTCTTT
>-|12|TRBV29-1|-|TRBJ1-2
CSAGNQGAGYTF
TGCAGCGCAGGGAACCAGGGTGCTGGCTACACCTTC
>TRBD1|18|TRBV5-6|-|TRBJ2-6
CASSLLDRGFSGANVLTF
TGTGCCAGCAGCTTATTGGACAGGGGGTTTTCTGGGGCCAACGTCCTGACTTTC
>-|16|TRBV24-1|once|TRBJ2-1
CATSDQGSPAYNEQFF
TGTGCCACCAGTGATCAGGGATCCCCCGCCTACAATGAGCAGTTCTTC
>-|16|TRBV28|-|TRBJ1-3
CASSTRRANSGNTIYF
TGTGCCAGCAGTACCCGGAGGGCAAACTCTGGAAACACCATATATTTT
>-|13|TRBV7-8|-|TRBJ1-2
CASSLAEGYGYTF
TGTGCCAGCAGCTTAGCAGAGGGCTATGGCTACACCTTC
>-|12|TRBV14|once|TRBJ1-2
CASSQGSGGYTF
TGTGCCAGCAGCCAGGGGAGCGGAGGCTACACCTTC
>-|13|TRBV30|-|TRBJ1-1
CAWRDQGYTEAFF
TGTGCCTGGAGGGATCAGGGATACACTGAAGCTTTCTTT
>-|13|TRBV6-4|-|TRBJ1-2
CASSDSQGLTYTF
TGTGCCAGCAGTGACTCCCAGGGGTTAACATACACCTTC
>-|16|TRBV5-4|-|TRBJ2-7
CASSPYPGEAPYEQYF
TGTGCCAGCAGCCCCTATCCCGGAGAGGCCCCCTACGAGCAGTACTTC
>-|15|TRBV19|-|TRBJ1-1
CASSIDQALNTEAFF
TGTGCCAGTAGTATAGATCAGGCTTTGAACACTGAAGCTTTCTTT
>-|15|TRBV19|-|TRBJ1-1
CASSTGGQYLTEAFF
TGTGCCAGTAGTACCGGAGGACAGTATCTCACTGAAGCTTTCTTT
>-|15|TRBV4-2|-|TRBJ1-4
CASSQVSRSNEKLFF
TGTGCCAGCAGCCAAGTCTCCAGGTCTAATGAAAAACTGTTTTTT
>TRBD1|14|TRBV19|many|TRBJ1-5
CASRETGENQPQHF
TGTGCCAGTAGGGAGACAGGGGAGAATCAGCCCCAGCATTTT
>-|16|TRBV11-2|-|TRBJ2-3
CASSLDRAGGTDTQYF
TGTGCCAGCAGCTTAGATCGCGCAGGGGGCACAGATACGCAGTATTTT